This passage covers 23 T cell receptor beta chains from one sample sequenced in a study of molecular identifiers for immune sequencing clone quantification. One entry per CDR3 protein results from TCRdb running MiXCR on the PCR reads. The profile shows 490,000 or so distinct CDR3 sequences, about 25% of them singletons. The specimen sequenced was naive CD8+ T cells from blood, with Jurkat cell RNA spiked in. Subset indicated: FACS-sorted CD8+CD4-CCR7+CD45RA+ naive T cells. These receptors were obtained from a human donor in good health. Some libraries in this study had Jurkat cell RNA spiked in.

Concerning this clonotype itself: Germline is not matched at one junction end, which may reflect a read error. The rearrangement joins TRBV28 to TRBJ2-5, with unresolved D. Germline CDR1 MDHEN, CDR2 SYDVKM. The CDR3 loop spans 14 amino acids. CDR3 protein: CASRHSSDHETQYF. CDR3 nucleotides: TGTGCCAGCAGGCACAGCAGCGACCACGAGACCCAGTACTTC.

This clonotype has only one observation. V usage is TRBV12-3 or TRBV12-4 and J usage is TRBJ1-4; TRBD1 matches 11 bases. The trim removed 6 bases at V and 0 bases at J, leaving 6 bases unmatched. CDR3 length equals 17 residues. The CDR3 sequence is CASSRDRGLATNEKLFF. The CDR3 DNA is TGTGCCAGCAGCCGGGACAGGGGGTTGGCAACTAATGAAAAACTGTTTTTT.

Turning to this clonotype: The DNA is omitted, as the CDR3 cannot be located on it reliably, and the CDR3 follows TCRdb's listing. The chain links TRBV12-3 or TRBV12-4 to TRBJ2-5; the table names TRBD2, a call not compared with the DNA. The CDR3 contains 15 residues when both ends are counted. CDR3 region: CASSFYVGPEGTQYF.

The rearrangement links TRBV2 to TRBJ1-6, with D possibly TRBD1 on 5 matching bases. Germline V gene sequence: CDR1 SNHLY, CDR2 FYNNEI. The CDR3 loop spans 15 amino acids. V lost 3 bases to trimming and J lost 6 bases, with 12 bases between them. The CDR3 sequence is CASSETRQSNSPLHF. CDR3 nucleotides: TGTGCCAGCAGTGAGACGCGACAGAGTAATTCACCCCTCCACTTT.

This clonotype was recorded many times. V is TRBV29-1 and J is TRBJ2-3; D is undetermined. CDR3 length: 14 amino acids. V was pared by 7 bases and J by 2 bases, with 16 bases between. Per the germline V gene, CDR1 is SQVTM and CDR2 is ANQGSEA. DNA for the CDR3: TGCAGCGCCCGGACCCTTCTTTACACAGATACGCAGTATTTT. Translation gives CSARTLLYTDTQYF.

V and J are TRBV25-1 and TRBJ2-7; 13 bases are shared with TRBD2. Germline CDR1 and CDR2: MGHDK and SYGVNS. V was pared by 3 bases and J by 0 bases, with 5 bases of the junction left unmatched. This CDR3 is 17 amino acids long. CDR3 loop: CASSETSGRSPSYEQYF. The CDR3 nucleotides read TGTGCCAGCAGTGAGACTAGCGGGAGGAGTCCCTCCTACGAGCAGTACTTC.

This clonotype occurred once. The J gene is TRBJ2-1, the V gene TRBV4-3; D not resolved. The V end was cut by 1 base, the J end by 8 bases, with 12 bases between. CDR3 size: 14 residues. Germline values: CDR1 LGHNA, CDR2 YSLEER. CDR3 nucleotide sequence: TGCGCCAGCAGCCAAGTAGTGAGTTTCGATGAGCAGTTCTTC. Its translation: CASSQVVSFDEQFF.

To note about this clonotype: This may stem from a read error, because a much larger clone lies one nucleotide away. The CDR3 is CASSQDLTAQGTQYF. The DNA for the CDR3 is TGTGCCAGCAGCCAAGATTTGACAGCCCAAGGGACCCAGTACTTC. The rearrangement joins TRBV4-2 to TRBJ2-5; the D gene is possibly TRBD1 (5 bases). This CDR3 contains 15 residues. The V gene's germline CDR1 is LGHNA and CDR2 YNFKEQ.

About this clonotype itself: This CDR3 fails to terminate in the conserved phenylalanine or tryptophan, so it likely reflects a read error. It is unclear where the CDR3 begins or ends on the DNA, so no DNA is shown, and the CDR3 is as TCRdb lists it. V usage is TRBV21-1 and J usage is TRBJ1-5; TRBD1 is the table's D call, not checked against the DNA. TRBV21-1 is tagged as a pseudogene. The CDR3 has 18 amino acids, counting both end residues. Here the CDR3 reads CASSKVTSSTGVDQPQHV.

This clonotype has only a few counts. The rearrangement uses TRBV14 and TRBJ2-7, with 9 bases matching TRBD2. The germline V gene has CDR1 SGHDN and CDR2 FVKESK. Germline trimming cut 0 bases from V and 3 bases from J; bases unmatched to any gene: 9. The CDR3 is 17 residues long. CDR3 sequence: CASSQDGRLAERYEQYF. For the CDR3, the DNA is TGTGCCAGCAGCCAAGATGGCCGACTAGCGGAGCGCTACGAGCAGTACTTC. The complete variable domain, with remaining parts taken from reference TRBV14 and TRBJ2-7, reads EAGVTQFPSHSVIEKGQTVTLRCDPISGHDNLYWYRRVMGKEIKFLLHFVKESKQDESGMPNNRFLAERTGGTYSTLKVQPAELEDSGVYFCASSQDGRLAERYEQYFGPGTRLTVT.

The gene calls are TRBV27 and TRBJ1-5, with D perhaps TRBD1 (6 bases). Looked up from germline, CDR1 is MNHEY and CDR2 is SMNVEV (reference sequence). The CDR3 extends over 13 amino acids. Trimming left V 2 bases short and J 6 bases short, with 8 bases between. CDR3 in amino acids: CASSLRGAQPQHF. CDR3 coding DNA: TGTGCCAGCAGTTTAAGGGGGGCTCAGCCCCAGCATTTT.

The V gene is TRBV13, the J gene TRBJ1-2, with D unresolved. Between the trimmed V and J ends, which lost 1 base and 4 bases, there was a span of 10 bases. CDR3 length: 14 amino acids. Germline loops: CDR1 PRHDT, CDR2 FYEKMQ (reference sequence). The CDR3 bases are TGTGCCAGCAGCTTAGATCTGGGCAGCTATGGCTACACCTTC. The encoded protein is CASSLDLGSYGYTF.

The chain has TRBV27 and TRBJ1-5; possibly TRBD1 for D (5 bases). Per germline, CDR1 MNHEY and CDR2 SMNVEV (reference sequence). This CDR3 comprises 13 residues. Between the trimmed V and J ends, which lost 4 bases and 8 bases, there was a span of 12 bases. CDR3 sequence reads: CASSSDSGEPQHF. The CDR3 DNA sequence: TGTGCCAGCAGTTCCGACAGCGGGGAGCCCCAGCATTTT.

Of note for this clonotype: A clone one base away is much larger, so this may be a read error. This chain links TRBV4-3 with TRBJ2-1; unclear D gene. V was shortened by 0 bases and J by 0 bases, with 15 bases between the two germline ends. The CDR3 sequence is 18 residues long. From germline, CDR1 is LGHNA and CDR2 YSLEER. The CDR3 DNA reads TGCGCCAGCAGCCAAGAATTGAACGGGCTAAGCTCCTACAATGAGCAGTTCTTC. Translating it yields CASSQELNGLSSYNEQFF.

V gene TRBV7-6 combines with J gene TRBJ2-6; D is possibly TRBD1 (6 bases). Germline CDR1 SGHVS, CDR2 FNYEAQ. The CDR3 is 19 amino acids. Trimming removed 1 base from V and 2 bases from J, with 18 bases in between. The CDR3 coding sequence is TGTGCCAGCAGCTTAGAGTCCCCACAGGGAAATACTGGGGCCAACGTCCTGACTTTC. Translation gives CASSLESPQGNTGANVLTF.

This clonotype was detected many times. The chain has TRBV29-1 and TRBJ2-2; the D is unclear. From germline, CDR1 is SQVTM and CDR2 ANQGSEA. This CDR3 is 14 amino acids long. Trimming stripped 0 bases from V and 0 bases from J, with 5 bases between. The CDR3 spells CSVEDPPNTGELFF. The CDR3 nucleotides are TGCAGCGTTGAAGATCCGCCGAACACCGGGGAGCTGTTTTTT.

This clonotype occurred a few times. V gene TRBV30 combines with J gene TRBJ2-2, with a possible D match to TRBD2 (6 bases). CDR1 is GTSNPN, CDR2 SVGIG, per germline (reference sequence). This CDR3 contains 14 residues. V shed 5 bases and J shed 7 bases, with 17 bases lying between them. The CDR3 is CAWGTGTFSGELFF. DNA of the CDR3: TGTGCCTGGGGAACGGGGACTTTTAGCGGGGAGCTGTTTTTT.

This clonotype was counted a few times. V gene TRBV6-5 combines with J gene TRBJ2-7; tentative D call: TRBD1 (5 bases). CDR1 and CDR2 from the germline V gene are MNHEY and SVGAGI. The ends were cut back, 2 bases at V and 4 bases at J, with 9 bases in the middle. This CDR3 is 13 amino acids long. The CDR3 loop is CASSYEAGYEQYF. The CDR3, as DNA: TGTGCCAGCAGTTACGAGGCAGGGTACGAGCAGTACTTC.

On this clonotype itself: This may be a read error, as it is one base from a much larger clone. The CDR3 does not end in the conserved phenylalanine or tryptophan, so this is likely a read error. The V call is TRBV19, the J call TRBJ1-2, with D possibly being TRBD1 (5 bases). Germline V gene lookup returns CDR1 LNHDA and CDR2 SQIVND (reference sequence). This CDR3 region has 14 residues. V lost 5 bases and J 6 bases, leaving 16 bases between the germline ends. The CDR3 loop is CASSPQGGINGYTL. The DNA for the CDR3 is TGTGCCAGTAGTCCGCAGGGCGGAATCAATGGCTACACCCTC.

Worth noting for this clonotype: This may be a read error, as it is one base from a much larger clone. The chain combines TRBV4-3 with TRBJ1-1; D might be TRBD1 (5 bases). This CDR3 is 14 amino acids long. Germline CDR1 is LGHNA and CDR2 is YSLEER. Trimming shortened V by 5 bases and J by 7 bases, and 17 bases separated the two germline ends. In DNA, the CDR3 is TGCGCCAGCAGCTTCTTTGACAGTCGACTTGAAGCTTTCTTT. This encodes CASSFFDSRLEAFF.

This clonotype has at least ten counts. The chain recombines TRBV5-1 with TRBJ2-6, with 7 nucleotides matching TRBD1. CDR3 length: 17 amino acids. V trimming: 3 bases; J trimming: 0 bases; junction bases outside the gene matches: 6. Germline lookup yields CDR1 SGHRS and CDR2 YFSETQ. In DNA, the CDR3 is TGCGCCAGCAGCTGGGGGACAGTAAGCTCTGGGGCCAACGTCCTGACTTTC. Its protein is CASSWGTVSSGANVLTF.

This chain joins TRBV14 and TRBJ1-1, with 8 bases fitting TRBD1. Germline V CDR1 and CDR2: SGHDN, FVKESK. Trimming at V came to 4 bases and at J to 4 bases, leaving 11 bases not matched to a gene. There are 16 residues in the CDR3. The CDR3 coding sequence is TGTGCCAGCAGCCCTCCCAGGACAGGGTGGAGCACTGAAGCTTTCTTT. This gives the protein CASSPPRTGWSTEAFF.

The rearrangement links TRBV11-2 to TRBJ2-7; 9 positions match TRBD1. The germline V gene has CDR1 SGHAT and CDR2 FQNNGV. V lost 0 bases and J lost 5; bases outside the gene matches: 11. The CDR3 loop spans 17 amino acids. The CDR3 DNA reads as TGTGCCAGCAGCTTAGATCGGTGGGGACAGGGATTGCACGAGCAGTACTTC. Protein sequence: CASSLDRWGQGLHEQYF.